Sequencing of this TCR beta chain was carried out in a study of patients and donors after allogeneic stem cell transplantation. Looked up from germline, CDR1 is SGHTA and CDR2 is FQGNSA. The CDR3 runs to 15 residues. TCRdb fed the RT-PCR reads into MiXCR, producing one record per CDR3 protein. The sample lists some 60,000 distinct CDR3 sequences, 10% to 15% occurring once. About this clonotype: At one end the junction does not follow the germline gene, possibly because of a read error.

The chain has TRBV7-2 and TRBJ2-3, with 9 bases aligning to TRBD2. Sequencing was carried out using blood, either unsorted or a sorted T cell fraction (not recorded which). This TCR came from a human donor who was either an allogeneic HSCT recipient or a stem cell or donor lymphocyte infusion donor (not recorded which). It is not recorded whose cells these are; they may come from a transplant donor. The CDR3 nucleotides read TGTGCCAGCAGCTTTAGCGGGAGTGTCACAGAAACGCAGTATTTT. Translated, it gives CASSFSGSVTETQYF. The full variable domain, in which reference TRBV7-2 and TRBJ2-3 provide the parts outside the CDR3, is GAGVSQSPSNKVTEKGKDVELRCDPISGHTALYWYRQSLGQGLEFLIYFQGNSAPDKSGLPSDRFSAERTGGSVSTLTIQRTQQEDSAVYLCASSFSGSVTETQYFGPGTRLTVL.